These 23 T cell receptor beta chains originate from one sample sequenced in a study of glioma-infiltrating T cells. Using RNA template, CDR3s of TCR alpha and beta were amplified with iRepertoire arm-PCR. In TCRdb, the multiplex PCR reads were re-called with MiXCR into one record per CDR3 protein. The repertoire holds under 20,000 distinct CDR3 sequences, with roughly 64% as singletons. What was sequenced was glioma tissue, nonneoplastic brain tissue, or PBMCs (not recorded which). These receptors all stem from a human donor with low-grade glioma or glioblastoma, undergoing nonglioma brain surgery, or in good health (not recorded which).

The J gene is TRBJ1-1, the V gene TRBV6-1; no definite D call. This CDR3 spans 14 amino acids. V was trimmed by 6 bases and J by 1 base, leaving 12 bases between them. Germline V gene sequence: CDR1 MNHNS, CDR2 SASEGT. CDR3 loop: CASSHTPKNTEAFF. In nucleotides, the CDR3 is TGTGCCAGCAGCCATACTCCCAAGAACACTGAAGCTTTCTTT.

Comment on this clonotype: This sequence may be a read error, since a much larger clone differs from it by one base. The chain combines TRBV3-1 with TRBJ2-1; D ambiguous. The CDR3 contains 15 residues. Germline-derived CDR1 and CDR2 are LGHDT and YNNKEL (reference sequence). The CDR3 here is CASTQGSTRYNEQFF. CDR3 in DNA: TGTGCCAGCACCCAAGGGTCCACCCGCTACAATGAGCAGTTCTTC.

The V call is TRBV20-1, the J call TRBJ2-3; weak D call: TRBD1 (5 bases). V was pared by 3 bases and J by 2 bases, with 9 bases between. Germline CDR1 reads DFQATT; CDR2 reads SNEGSKA (reference sequence). The CDR3 runs 13 residues. CDR3 coding DNA: TGCAGTGCTAGTGCAGGGCTCACAGATACGCAGTATTTT. Translated, it gives CSASAGLTDTQYF.

The gene calls are TRBV7-9 and TRBJ1-1, with TRBD1 identical over 7 bases. The germline gives CDR1 SEHNR, CDR2 FQNEAQ (reference sequence). The CDR3 extends over 15 amino acids. The J segment lost 8 bases and the V segment lost 8 bases, leaving 17 bases of the junction unmatched. CDR3 sequence reads: CASSPQGTAISEAFF. DNA for the CDR3: TGTGCCAGCTCTCCCCAAGGGACAGCCATTTCCGAAGCTTTCTTT.

This clonotype appeared a few times. The V and J genes are TRBV25-1 and TRBJ1-1; D may be TRBD1 (5 bases). Germline lookup yields CDR1 MGHDK and CDR2 SYGVNS. Trimming left V 5 bases short and J 2 bases short, with 12 bases between. There are 14 residues in the CDR3. As DNA, the CDR3 is TGTGCCAGCAGTCCACTAAGGGGAAACACTGAAGCTTTCTTT. Translation: CASSPLRGNTEAFF. The variable domain in full, with the rest retrieved from reference TRBV25-1 and TRBJ1-1, is EADIYQTPRYLVIGTGKKITLECSQTMGHDKMYWYQQDPGMELHLIHYSYGVNSTEKGDLSSESTVSRIRTEHFPLTLESARPSHTSQYLCASSPLRGNTEAFFGQGTRLTVV.

The chain combines TRBV6-2 or TRBV6-3 with TRBJ2-7; D unclear. Germline loops: CDR1 MNHEY, CDR2 SVGEGT. V was trimmed by 3 bases and J by 0 bases, leaving 6 bases between them. The CDR3 has 13 residues. The CDR3 nucleotides are TGTGCCAGCAGTTATCTAGTCTCCTACGAGCAGTACTTC. Protein product: CASSYLVSYEQYF.

The chain is built from TRBV27 and TRBJ2-3; 7 positions agree with TRBD2. The CDR3 spans 15 residues. V shed 6 bases, J shed 2 bases, and the junction held 8 bases outside the gene matches. The V gene's germline CDR1 is MNHEY and CDR2 SMNVEV (reference sequence). The CDR3 loop reads CASRREGRYTDTQYF. CDR3 in DNA: TGTGCCAGCAGGAGGGAGGGGCGTTACACAGATACGCAGTATTTT.

This sequence joins TRBV7-2 and TRBJ2-5; 7 bases fit TRBD1. The trim removed 5 bases at V and 2 bases at J, leaving 8 bases unmatched. Germline V gene lookup returns CDR1 SGHTA and CDR2 FQGNSA. The CDR3 contains 15 residues. The CDR3 reads CASSLQGTEQETQYF. DNA of the CDR3: TGTGCCAGCAGCCTACAGGGGACAGAACAAGAGACCCAGTACTTC.

The table lists this clonotype with a count of one. The chain employs TRBV20-1 and TRBJ1-5; 9 bases are shared with TRBD1. CDR3 size: 15 residues. After removal of 5 bases from V and 6 bases from J, the junction contained 11 bases not matched to a gene. From germline, CDR1 is DFQATT and CDR2 SNEGSKA (reference sequence). The CDR3 sequence is CSALPTGGAGQPQHF. The CDR3, as DNA: TGCAGTGCTCTACCTACAGGGGGCGCAGGTCAGCCCCAGCATTTT.

This clonotype occurred many times. The CDR3 bases are TGCAGTGCTAGTGCCCCTACTTACAGGGCTTCCTACGAGCAGTACTTC. It specifies CSASAPTYRASYEQYF. The chain carries TRBV20-1 and TRBJ2-7; D possibly corresponds to TRBD1 (6 bases). The V gene lost 3 bases and the J gene lost 1 base, with 19 bases spanning the gap. CDR3 length: 16 residues. Germline loops: CDR1 DFQATT, CDR2 SNEGSKA (reference sequence).

This sequence joins TRBV27 and TRBJ2-7, with D possibly called TRBD1 or TRBD2 (6 bases each). Germline V CDR1 and CDR2: MNHEY, SMNVEV (reference sequence). Trimming left V 5 bases short and J 6 bases short, with 20 bases between. The CDR3 has 15 residues. The CDR3 bases are TGTGCCAGCAGTAGGGGGGACACACCATTCTCCGAGCAGTACTTC. It encodes CASSRGDTPFSEQYF.

J is TRBJ1-2 and V is TRBV20-1; possibly TRBD1 for D (5 bases). The CDR3 loop spans 13 amino acids. V dropped 0 bases and J dropped 4 bases, with 9 bases sitting between them. The germline V gene encodes CDR1 DFQATT and CDR2 SNEGSKA (reference sequence). CDR3 sequence (DNA): TGCAGTGCTAGAGAGCAGGGTGGCTATGGCTACACCTTC. Its translation: CSAREQGGYGYTF.

The chain has TRBV7-2 and TRBJ2-3; D unresolved. Trimming cost V 5 bases and J 6 bases, with 9 bases left between them. Germline loops: CDR1 SGHTA, CDR2 FQGNSA. The CDR3 is 12 residues long. CDR3 region: CASSRGVDTQYF. For the CDR3, the DNA is TGTGCCAGCAGCCGAGGAGTGGATACGCAGTATTTT.

The chain couples TRBV4-1 to TRBJ2-1; D remains ambiguous. Germline V CDR1 and CDR2: MGHRA, YSYEKL. Between the trimmed V and J ends, which lost 4 bases and 9 bases, there was a span of 10 bases. The CDR3 has 12 amino acids. CDR3 DNA sequence: TGCGCCAGCAGCCCCTTCTACGGTGAGCAGTTCTTC. Its translation is CASSPFYGEQFF.

This chain links TRBV7-2 with TRBJ1-1, with a weak D call TRBD1 (5 bases). This CDR3 is 16 amino acids long. In germline, CDR1 is SGHTA, CDR2 FQGNSA. V lost 4 bases, J lost 4 bases, and 19 bases lay in between. The CDR3 here is CASSSEQVSLGTEAFF. CDR3 in DNA: TGTGCCAGCAGCTCTGAACAGGTCTCTCTTGGCACTGAAGCTTTCTTT.

The gene calls are TRBV6-1 and TRBJ2-1; 10 nucleotides align to TRBD2. Looked up from germline, CDR1 is MNHNS and CDR2 is SASEGT. The CDR3 runs to 17 residues. Unmatched junction bases numbered 13, after V lost 7 bases and J lost 4 bases. The CDR3 loop reads CASTQTSGLTTYNEQFF. The CDR3 DNA follows: TGTGCCAGCACCCAGACTAGCGGGCTGACTACTTACAATGAGCAGTTCTTC.

The CDR3 region has the DNA TGCAGTGGAACCACCGGGACAGGGATCAACGAGCAGTACTTC. Translating gives CSGTTGTGINEQYF. This chain connects TRBV20-1 to TRBJ2-7, with 9 bases lining up with TRBD1. Germline trimming cut 7 bases from V and 5 bases from J; bases unmatched to any gene: 12. Germline CDR1 DFQATT, CDR2 SNEGSKA (reference sequence). There are 14 residues in the CDR3.

The rearrangement links TRBV3-1 to TRBJ1-1; TRBD1 aligns across 9 bases. Germline-derived CDR1 and CDR2 are LGHDT and YNNKEL (reference sequence). The V gene end was trimmed by 6 bases and the J gene end by 4 bases; junction bases not matched to a gene: 9. This CDR3 region has 15 residues. The CDR3 region is CASRDGTGRSTEAFF. In DNA, the CDR3 is TGTGCCAGCAGGGATGGGACAGGGAGGTCCACTGAAGCTTTCTTT.

This clonotype was seen more than once but under ten times. V usage is TRBV9 and J usage is TRBJ2-7; D is possibly TRBD1 or TRBD2 (6 bases each). This CDR3 comprises 14 residues. The germline V gene has CDR1 SGDLS and CDR2 YYNGEE. V shed 0 bases and J shed 8 bases, with 15 bases lying between them. The CDR3 DNA reads TGTGCCAGCAGCGTAGCCCAGAGGGGGGTACAGCAGTACTTC. Its translation: CASSVAQRGVQQYF.

The chain uses TRBV25-1 and TRBJ1-5; TRBD1 might be the D (5 bases). The germline gives CDR1 MGHDK, CDR2 SYGVNS. Trimming removed 1 base at V and 3 bases at J, with 7 bases between. The CDR3 covers 14 residues. The CDR3 here is CASSELQDNQPQHF. In DNA, the CDR3 is TGTGCCAGCAGTGAATTACAGGACAATCAGCCCCAGCATTTT.

This chain joins TRBV6-2 or TRBV6-3 and TRBJ2-7, with no clear D. CDR3 length: 12 residues. Trimming removed 4 bases at V and 6 bases at J, with 10 bases between. The germline CDR1 and CDR2 sequences are MNHEY and SVGEGT. The CDR3 DNA sequence: TGTGCCAGCAGTTCTAGACAACTCGAGCAGTACTTC. It specifies CASSSRQLEQYF.

The chain employs TRBV7-2 and TRBJ2-7; no reliable D call. CDR1 and CDR2 from the germline V gene are SGHTA and FQGNSA. This CDR3 region has 14 residues. V lost 2 bases to trimming and J lost 3 bases, with 11 bases between them. The CDR3 region has the DNA TGTGCCAGCAGCTTAACAAAGAGCCTCTACGAGCAGTACTTC. This sequence encodes CASSLTKSLYEQYF.

For this clonotype: This CDR3 is missing its conserved last phenylalanine or tryptophan, likely due to a read error. The chain carries TRBV4-3 and TRBJ2-7; tentatively, D is TRBD1 (6 bases). This CDR3 comprises 15 residues. Germline CDR1 is LGHNA and CDR2 is YSLEER. V was clipped by 1 base and J by 4 bases, with 14 bases between them. This CDR3 reads CASSQVGAGVYEQYS. CDR3 nucleotides: TGCGCCAGCAGCCAAGTGGGGGCAGGGGTATACGAGCAGTACTCC.